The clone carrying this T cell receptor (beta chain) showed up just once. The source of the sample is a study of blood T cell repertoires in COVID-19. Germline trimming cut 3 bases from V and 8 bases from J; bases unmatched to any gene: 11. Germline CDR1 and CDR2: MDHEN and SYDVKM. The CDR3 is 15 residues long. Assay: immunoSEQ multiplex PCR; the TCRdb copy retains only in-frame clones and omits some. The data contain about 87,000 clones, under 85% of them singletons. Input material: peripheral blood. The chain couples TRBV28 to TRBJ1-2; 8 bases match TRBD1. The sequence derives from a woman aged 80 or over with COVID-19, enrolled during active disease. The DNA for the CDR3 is TGTGCCAGCAGTTTGTACATCAGGGGGCGAGGAGGCTACACCTTC. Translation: CASSLYIRGRGGYTF.